This TCR beta chain derives from a study of blood T cell repertoires in COVID-19. At the level of the study: Sites across the United States, Italy and Spain contributed samples from acute and convalescent COVID-19. PBMCs, B-cell-depleted T cells, or T cells were the source of the cDNA or gDNA that made up the material.

In the original processing: Cell counts per sample came from amplifying reference gene primers. The method was immunoSEQ multiplex PCR; TCRdb's version includes in-frame clones alone and lacks a portion of them. V and J calls and clone size are copied from that table; D and trimming were computed from the DNA. The sample carries fewer than 75,000 clones, more than 75% recorded once. Trimming removed 0 bases from V and 5 bases from J, with 15 bases in between. This CDR3 spans 16 amino acids. CDR1 is SGHRS and CDR2 is YFSETQ in the germline V gene. The chain combines TRBV5-1 with TRBJ2-1; D is uncertain. The clonotype comes from a man aged 45-60 years with active COVID-19. Sequenced material: peripheral blood. CDR3 sequence (DNA): TGCGCCAGCAGCTTGGGATTGAGGAGCCTGGACAATGAGCAGTTCTTC. This translates into CASSLGLRSLDNEQFF.